Listed below are T cell receptor beta chains from one sample, sequenced in a study of B cell selection in AIRE deficiency. Method: immunoSEQ multiplex PCR; TCRdb's copy keeps in-frame clones and lacks some. The table has about 25,000 clones, 95% to 98% seen once. Sequenced input: CD4+CD127+ conventional T cells sorted from PBMCs. These TCRs come from a human donor in good health. Both conserved end residues are part of each CDR3. D genes are given only for firm matches. Where a row states a size, it is once, few, many or the class of an expanded clone; other rows omit it.

v_call	d_call	j_call	clone_size	cdr3_aa	cdr3_nt
TRBV28	.	TRBJ2-5	.	CASSLRLVQETQYF	TGTGCCAGCAGTTTGAGACTAGTTCAAGAGACCCAGTACTTC
TRBV4-1	.	TRBJ1-6	.	CASSQEGGENSPLHF	TGCGCCAGCAGCCAAGAGGGGGGTGAGAATTCACCCCTCCACTTT
TRBV11-2	TRBD2	TRBJ2-7	.	CASSLATSADYEQYF	TGTGCCAGCAGCTTAGCGACTAGCGCGGACTACGAGCAGTACTTC
TRBV5-4	.	TRBJ2-5	.	CASSYRGPETQYF	TGTGCCAGCAGCTATCGGGGACCAGAGACCCAGTACTTC
TRBV2	.	TRBJ2-5	.	CASSLQSGKQETQYF	TGTGCCAGCAGCCTTCAGAGCGGTAAACAAGAGACCCAGTACTTC
TRBV29-1	.	TRBJ1-5	.	CSVGWGNNQPQHF	TGCAGCGTTGGATGGGGAAACAATCAGCCCCAGCATTTT
TRBV9	TRBD2	TRBJ2-1	.	CASSGLLAESSEQFF	TGTGCCAGCAGCGGGTTACTAGCGGAATCGAGTGAGCAGTTCTTC
TRBV6-1	TRBD2	TRBJ2-7	.	CASSGGAGESYEQYF	TGTGCCAGCAGTGGAGGAGCGGGAGAGTCCTACGAGCAGTACTTC
TRBV28	.	TRBJ2-4	few	CASSLNIVTKNIQYF	TGTGCCAGCAGTTTAAATATAGTAACCAAAAACATTCAGTACTTC
TRBV11-3	TRBD2	TRBJ2-7	.	CASSFRRAAGGFYEQYF	TGTGCCAGCAGCTTTCGAAGGGCAGCGGGAGGATTCTACGAGCAGTACTTC
TRBV2	TRBD1	TRBJ1-6	once	CASRSKSGQGNSPLHF	TGTGCCAGCAGGTCTAAATCGGGACAGGGAAATTCACCCCTCCACTTT
TRBV5-6	.	TRBJ1-4	.	CASSLGGPRGEKLFF	TGTGCCAGCAGCTTGGGAGGGCCCCGGGGTGAAAAACTGTTTTTT
TRBV7-8	.	TRBJ2-6	.	CASSRQVPGANVLTF	TGTGCCAGCAGCCGACAGGTCCCCGGGGCCAACGTCCTGACTTTC
TRBV19	TRBD1	TRBJ2-7	.	CASSIEQGAYEQYF	TGTGCCAGTAGTATAGAACAGGGGGCCTACGAGCAGTACTTC
TRBV18	.	TRBJ2-2	once	CASSPRLMNTGELFF	TGTGCCAGCTCACCAAGACTGATGAACACCGGGGAGCTGTTTTTT
TRBV18	.	TRBJ1-1	.	CASSPGTLNTEAFF	TGTGCCAGCTCACCGGGGACCCTCAACACTGAAGCTTTCTTT
TRBV7-2	.	TRBJ2-7	.	CASSSYGRPTGYEQYF	TGTGCCAGCAGCTCCTATGGTAGGCCCACTGGCTACGAGCAGTACTTC
TRBV6-4	.	TRBJ1-2	.	CASSAGWGSPGGYTF	TGTGCCAGCAGTGCTGGGTGGGGCAGCCCAGGGGGCTACACCTTC
TRBV27	.	TRBJ2-7	.	CASSLREGDEQYF	TGTGCCAGCAGTTTAAGAGAGGGGGACGAGCAGTACTTC
TRBV28	.	TRBJ2-6	.	CASVAPGSSGANVLTF	TGTGCCAGCGTTGCCCCTGGGTCCTCTGGGGCCAACGTCCTGACTTTC
TRBV28	.	TRBJ2-7	.	CASSRQSGSVHEQYF	TGTGCCAGCAGTCGCCAATCCGGTTCAGTCCACGAGCAGTACTTC
TRBV7-9	.	TRBJ1-3	once	CASSQMAGGNTIYF	TGTGCCAGCAGCCAGATGGCGGGCGGAAACACCATATATTTT
TRBV4-1	.	TRBJ1-5	.	CASSQDSLGGQPQHF	TGCGCCAGCAGCCAAGATTCCTTGGGAGGGCAGCCCCAGCATTTT
TRBV7-4	TRBD2	TRBJ2-7	.	CASSLWAGGPPEQYF	TGTGCCAGCAGCTTATGGGCGGGAGGGCCGCCCGAGCAGTACTTC
TRBV30	TRBD1	TRBJ1-5	once	CAWSTGQHTNQPQHF	TGTGCCTGGAGTACGGGACAGCATACGAATCAGCCCCAGCATTTT
TRBV9	.	TRBJ1-3	.	CASSVGQGSGNTIYF	TGTGCCAGCAGCGTCGGACAAGGCTCTGGAAACACCATATATTTT
TRBV7-9	.	TRBJ1-2	.	CASSLTYGYTF	TGTGCCAGCAGCTTAACGTATGGCTACACCTTC
TRBV11-2	.	TRBJ2-5	.	CASSPRAGDATQYF	TGTGCCAGCAGCCCAAGGGCAGGGGATGCGACCCAGTACTTC
TRBV6-1	.	TRBJ1-5	once	CASSIAFNSNQPQHF	TGTGCCAGCAGTATAGCTTTTAATAGCAATCAGCCCCAGCATTTT
TRBV19	TRBD1	TRBJ1-4	.	CASSILDRNEKLFF	TGTGCCAGTAGTATCTTGGACAGGAATGAAAAACTGTTTTTT
TRBV19	TRBD1	TRBJ2-1	.	CASTRDRGNEQFF	TGTGCCAGTACCAGGGACAGGGGGAATGAGCAGTTCTTC
TRBV11-2	TRBD1	TRBJ2-7	.	CASRSSGQGNDEQYF	TGTGCCAGTCGAAGTAGTGGACAGGGTAACGACGAGCAGTACTTC
TRBV4-1	.	TRBJ2-3	.	CASSQRAASPGTDTQYF	TGCGCCAGCAGCCAAAGAGCCGCTAGCCCTGGAACAGATACGCAGTATTTT
TRBV7-3	.	TRBJ2-7	.	CASSLAGQTYEQYF	TGTGCCAGCAGCTTAGCGGGACAGACCTACGAGCAGTACTTC
TRBV7-8	TRBD2	TRBJ2-3	.	CASSLRQSPSAGDTDTQYF	TGTGCCAGCAGCTTAAGGCAGAGTCCCAGCGCGGGAGACACAGATACGCAGTATTTT
TRBV28	TRBD1	TRBJ2-1	.	CASSRGQGAYNEQFF	TGTGCCAGCAGCCGGGGACAGGGGGCCTACAATGAGCAGTTCTTC